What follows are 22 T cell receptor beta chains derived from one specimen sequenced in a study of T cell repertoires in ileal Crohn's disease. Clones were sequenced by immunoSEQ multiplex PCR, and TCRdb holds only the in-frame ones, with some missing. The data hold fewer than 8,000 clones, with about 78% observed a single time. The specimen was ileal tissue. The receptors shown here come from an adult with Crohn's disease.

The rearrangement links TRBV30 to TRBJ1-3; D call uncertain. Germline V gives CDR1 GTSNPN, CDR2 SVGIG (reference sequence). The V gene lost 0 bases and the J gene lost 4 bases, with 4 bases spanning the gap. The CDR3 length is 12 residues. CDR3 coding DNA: TGTGCCTGGAGTGTGTCAGGAAACACCATATATTTT. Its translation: CAWSVSGNTIYF.

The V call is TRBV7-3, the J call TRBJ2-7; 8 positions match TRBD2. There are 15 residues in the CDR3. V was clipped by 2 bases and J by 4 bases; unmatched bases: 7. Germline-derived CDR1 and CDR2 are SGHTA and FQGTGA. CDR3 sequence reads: CASSLEAGGPYEQYF. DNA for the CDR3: TGTGCCAGCAGCTTAGAGGCGGGGGGACCTTACGAGCAGTACTTC. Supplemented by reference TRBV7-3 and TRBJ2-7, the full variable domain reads GAGVSQTPSNKVTEKGKYVELRCDPISGHTALYWYRQSLGQGPEFLIYFQGTGAADDSGLPNDRFFAVRPEGSVSTLKIQRTERGDSAVYLCASSLEAGGPYEQYFGPGTRLTVT.

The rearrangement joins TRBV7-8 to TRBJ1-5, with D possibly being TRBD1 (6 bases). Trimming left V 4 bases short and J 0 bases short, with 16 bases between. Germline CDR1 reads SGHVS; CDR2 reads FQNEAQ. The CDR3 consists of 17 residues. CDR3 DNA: TGTGCCAGCAGCTCCCTAGGGGGTGGACGTAGCAATCAGCCCCAGCATTTT. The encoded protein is CASSSLGGGRSNQPQHF.

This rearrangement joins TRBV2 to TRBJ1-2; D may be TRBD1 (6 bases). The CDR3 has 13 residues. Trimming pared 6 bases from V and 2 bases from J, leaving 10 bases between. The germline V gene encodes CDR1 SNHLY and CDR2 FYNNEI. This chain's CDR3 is CASSLQGNYGYTF. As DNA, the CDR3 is TGTGCCAGCAGCTTACAGGGAAACTATGGCTACACCTTC.

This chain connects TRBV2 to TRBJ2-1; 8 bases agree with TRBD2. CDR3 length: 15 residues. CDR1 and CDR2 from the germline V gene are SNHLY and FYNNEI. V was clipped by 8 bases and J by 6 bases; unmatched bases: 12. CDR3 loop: CASAKAGVEGNEQFF. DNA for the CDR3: TGTGCCAGCGCTAAAGCGGGAGTTGAAGGCAATGAGCAGTTCTTC.

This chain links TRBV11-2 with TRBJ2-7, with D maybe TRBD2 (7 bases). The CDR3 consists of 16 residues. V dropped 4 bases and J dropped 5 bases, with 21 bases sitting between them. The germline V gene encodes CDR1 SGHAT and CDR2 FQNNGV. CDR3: CASSSQPRGAGHEQYF. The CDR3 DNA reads TGTGCCAGCAGCTCCCAGCCTCGGGGGGCAGGCCACGAGCAGTACTTC.

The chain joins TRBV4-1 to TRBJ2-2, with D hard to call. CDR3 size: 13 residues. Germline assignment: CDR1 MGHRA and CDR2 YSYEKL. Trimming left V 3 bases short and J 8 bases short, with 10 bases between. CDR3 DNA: TGCGCCAGCAGCCACGATGTGGCAGGGGAGCTGTTTTTT. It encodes CASSHDVAGELFF.

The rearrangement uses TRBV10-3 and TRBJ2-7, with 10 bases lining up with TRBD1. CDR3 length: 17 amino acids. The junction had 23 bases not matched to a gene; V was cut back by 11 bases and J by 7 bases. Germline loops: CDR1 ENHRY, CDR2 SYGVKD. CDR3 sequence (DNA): TGTGCCGTACAGAGGGGGGACCAGGGACAGGGGCGAGGTGAGCAGTACTTC. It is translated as CAVQRGDQGQGRGEQYF.

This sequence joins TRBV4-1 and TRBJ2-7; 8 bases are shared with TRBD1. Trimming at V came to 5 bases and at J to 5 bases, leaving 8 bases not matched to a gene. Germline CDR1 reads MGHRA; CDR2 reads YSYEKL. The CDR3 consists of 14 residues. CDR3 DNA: TGCGCCAGCAGCATACAGCAGGGGGCCCACGAGCAGTACTTC. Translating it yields CASSIQQGAHEQYF.

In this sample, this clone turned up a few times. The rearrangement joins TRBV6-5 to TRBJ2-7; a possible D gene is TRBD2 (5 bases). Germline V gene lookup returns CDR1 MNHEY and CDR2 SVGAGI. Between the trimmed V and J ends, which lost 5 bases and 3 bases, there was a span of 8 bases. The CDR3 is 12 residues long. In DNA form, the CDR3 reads TGTGCCAGCAGTGGCCGGGACTACGAGCAGTACTTC. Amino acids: CASSGRDYEQYF.

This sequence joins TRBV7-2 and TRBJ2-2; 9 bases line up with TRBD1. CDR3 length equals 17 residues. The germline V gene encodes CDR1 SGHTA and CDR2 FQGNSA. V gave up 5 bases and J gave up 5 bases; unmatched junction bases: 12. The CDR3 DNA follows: TGTGCCAGCAGCCCCGGACAGGGGTCGGTTAAAACCGGGGAGCTGTTTTTT. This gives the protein CASSPGQGSVKTGELFF. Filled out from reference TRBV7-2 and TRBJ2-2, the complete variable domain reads GAGVSQSPSNKVTEKGKDVELRCDPISGHTALYWYRQSLGQGLEFLIYFQGNSAPDKSGLPSDRFSAERTGGSVSTLTIQRTQQEDSAVYLCASSPGQGSVKTGELFFGEGSRLTVL.

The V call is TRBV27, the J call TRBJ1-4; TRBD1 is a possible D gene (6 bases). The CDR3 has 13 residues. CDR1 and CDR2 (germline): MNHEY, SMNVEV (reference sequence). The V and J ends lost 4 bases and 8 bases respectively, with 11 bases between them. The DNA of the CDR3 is TGTGCCAGCAGTTCACAGGGTTTCGAAAAACTGTTTTTT. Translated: CASSSQGFEKLFF.

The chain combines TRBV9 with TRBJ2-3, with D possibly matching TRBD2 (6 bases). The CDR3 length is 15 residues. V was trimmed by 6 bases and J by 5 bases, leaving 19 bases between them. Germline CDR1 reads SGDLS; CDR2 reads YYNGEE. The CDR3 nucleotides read TGTGCCAGCACCCTCGGACCTAGCGCGAAAGATACGCAGTATTTT. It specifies CASTLGPSAKDTQYF.

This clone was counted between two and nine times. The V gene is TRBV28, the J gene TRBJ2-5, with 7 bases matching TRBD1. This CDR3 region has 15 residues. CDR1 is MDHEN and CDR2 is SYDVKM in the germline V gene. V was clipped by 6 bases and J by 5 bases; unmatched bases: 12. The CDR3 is CASSQTGSTLETQYF. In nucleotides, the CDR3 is TGTGCCAGCAGCCAGACAGGGTCAACCTTGGAGACCCAGTACTTC.

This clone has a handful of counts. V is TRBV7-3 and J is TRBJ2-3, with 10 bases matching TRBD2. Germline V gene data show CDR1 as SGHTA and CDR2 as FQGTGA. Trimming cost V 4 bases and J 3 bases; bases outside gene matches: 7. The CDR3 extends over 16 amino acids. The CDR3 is CASSSPGSGRTDTQYF. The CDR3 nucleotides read TGTGCCAGCAGCTCCCCGGGTAGCGGGAGGACAGATACGCAGTATTTT. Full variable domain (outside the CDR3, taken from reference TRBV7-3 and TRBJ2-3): GAGVSQTPSNKVTEKGKYVELRCDPISGHTALYWYRQSLGQGPEFLIYFQGTGAADDSGLPNDRFFAVRPEGSVSTLKIQRTERGDSAVYLCASSSPGSGRTDTQYFGPGTRLTVL.

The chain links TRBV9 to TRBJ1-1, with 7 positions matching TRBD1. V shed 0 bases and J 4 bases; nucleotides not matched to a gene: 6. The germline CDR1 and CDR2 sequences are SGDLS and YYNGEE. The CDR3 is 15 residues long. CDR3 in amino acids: CASSVVGGAVTEAFF. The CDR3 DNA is TGTGCCAGCAGCGTAGTAGGGGGCGCGGTCACTGAAGCTTTCTTT.

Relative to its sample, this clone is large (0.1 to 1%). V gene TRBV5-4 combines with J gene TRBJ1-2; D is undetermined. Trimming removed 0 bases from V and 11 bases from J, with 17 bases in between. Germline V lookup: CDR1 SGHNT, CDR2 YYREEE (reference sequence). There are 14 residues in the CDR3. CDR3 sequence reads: CASSLGGLGSRYTF. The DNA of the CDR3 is TGTGCCAGCAGCTTGGGCGGACTAGGGAGTAGGTACACCTTC.

The chain's CDR3 is CASRRFDSTDTQYF. Written as DNA, the CDR3 is TGTGCCAGCAGGAGGTTTGACAGCACAGATACGCAGTATTTT. The chain joins TRBV7-9 to TRBJ2-3; no clear D. This CDR3 comprises 14 residues. V lost 6 bases to trimming and J lost 0 bases, with 10 bases between them. The germline gives CDR1 SEHNR, CDR2 FQNEAQ (reference sequence).

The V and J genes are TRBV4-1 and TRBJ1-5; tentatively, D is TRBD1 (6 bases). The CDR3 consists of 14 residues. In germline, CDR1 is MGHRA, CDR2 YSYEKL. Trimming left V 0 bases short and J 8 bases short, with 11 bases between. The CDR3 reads CASSQEPGEKPQHF. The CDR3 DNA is TGCGCCAGCAGCCAAGAACCAGGGGAGAAGCCCCAGCATTTT.

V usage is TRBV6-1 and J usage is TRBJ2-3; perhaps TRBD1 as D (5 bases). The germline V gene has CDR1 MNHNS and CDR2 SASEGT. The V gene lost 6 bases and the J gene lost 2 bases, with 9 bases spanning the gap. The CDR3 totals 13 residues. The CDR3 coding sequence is TGTGCCAGCAGCAGGGTCTACACAGATACGCAGTATTTT. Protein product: CASSRVYTDTQYF.

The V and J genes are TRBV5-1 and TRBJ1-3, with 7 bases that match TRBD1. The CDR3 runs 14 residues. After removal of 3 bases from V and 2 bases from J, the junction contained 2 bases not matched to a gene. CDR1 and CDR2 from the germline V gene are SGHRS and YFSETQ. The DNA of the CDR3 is TGCGCCAGCAGCTGGGGACAGCCTGGAAACACCATATATTTT. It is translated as CASSWGQPGNTIYF.

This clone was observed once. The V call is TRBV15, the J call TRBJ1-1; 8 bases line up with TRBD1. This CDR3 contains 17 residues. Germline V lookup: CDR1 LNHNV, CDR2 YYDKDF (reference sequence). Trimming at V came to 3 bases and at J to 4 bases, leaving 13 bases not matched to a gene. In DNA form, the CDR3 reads TGTGCCACCAGCAGTTACACAGGGGGTTGGGGGCTCACTGAAGCTTTCTTT. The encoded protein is CATSSYTGGWGLTEAFF.